The 23 T cell receptor beta chains reported below all come from one sample, sequenced in a study of Ad26.COV2.S vaccination and SARS-CoV-2 variants (dated by TCRdb to the early 2020s). What this sample's treatment or condition label stands for: some 20 received Ad26.COV2.S at low or high dose, single or two shots; 5 received placebo; per-sample allocation not given. For vaccine and placebo recipients, repertoires were sequenced using samples collected on day 63 after the first injection. Library construction relied on the immunoSEQ multiplex PCR assay. This is the immuneACCESS table as TCRdb keeps it, with only in-frame sequences that have V and J called. A part of the clones is gone; compared with another copy, unresolved V genes explain less than half, and the rest is unexplained. This sample comprises some 460,000 clones, about 89% of them detected only once. Roughly 1.7% of the sample rests with the top ten.

This material consisted of peripheral blood, taken in a trial of Ad26.COV2.S vaccine versus placebo. Every receptor here comes from a person between 18 and 59 years old who received the Ad26.COV2.S COVID-19 vaccine or a placebo.

In this sample, this clone turned up once. V is TRBV5-4 and J is TRBJ2-1, with TRBD1 matching 10 bases. J gave up 2 bases and V 4 bases, and 6 bases lay outside the gene matches. CDR3 length equals 16 residues. Germline CDR1 is SGHNT and CDR2 is YYREEE (reference sequence). CDR3 region: CASSLGGTGAYNEQFF. CDR3 nucleotide sequence: TGTGCCAGCAGCCTGGGCGGGACAGGGGCCTACAATGAGCAGTTCTTC.

The chain links TRBV5-5 to TRBJ2-7, with unresolved D. Germline CDR1 SGHKS, CDR2 YYEKEE (reference sequence). The V gene lost 0 bases and the J gene lost 6 bases, with 13 bases spanning the gap. The CDR3 loop spans 14 amino acids. As DNA, the CDR3 is TGTGCCAGCAGCTTGGGGGTAGGGTTGGGCGAGCAGTACTTC. The encoded protein is CASSLGVGLGEQYF. Using reference TRBV5-5 and TRBJ2-7 for the parts outside the CDR3, the full variable domain is DAGVTQSPTHLIKTRGQQVTLRCSPISGHKSVSWYQQVLGQGPQFIFQYYEKEERGRGNFPDRFSARQFPNYSSELNVNALLLGDSALYLCASSLGVGLGEQYFGPGTRLTVT.

The rearrangement links TRBV6-5 to TRBJ1-1; D is ambiguous. The CDR3 sequence is 11 residues long. V was pared by 7 bases and J by 6 bases, with 9 bases between. Germline values: CDR1 MNHEY, CDR2 SVGAGI. For the CDR3, the DNA is TGTGCCAGCACAAGCTTATCTGAAGCTTTCTTT. It codes for CASTSLSEAFF.

The rearrangement uses TRBV5-1 and TRBJ1-4; D is perhaps TRBD1 (6 bases). V dropped 5 bases and J dropped 4 bases, with 12 bases sitting between them. CDR3 length equals 14 residues. Germline V gives CDR1 SGHRS, CDR2 YFSETQ. As DNA, the CDR3 is TGCGCCAGCAGGTTGACAGGCTATAATGAAAAACTGTTTTTT. It translates to CASRLTGYNEKLFF.

The genes are TRBV5-1 and TRBJ1-1, with no clear D. Between the trimmed V and J ends, which lost 4 bases and 3 bases, there was a span of 16 bases. The V gene's germline CDR1 is SGHRS and CDR2 YFSETQ. The CDR3 spans 15 residues. The CDR3 sequence: CASSPGGSLHTEAFF. The CDR3 DNA is TGCGCCAGCAGCCCCGGCGGCAGTCTACACACTGAAGCTTTCTTT.

V gene TRBV10-3 combines with J gene TRBJ2-7; TRBD1 is a possible D gene (5 bases). CDR3 length equals 14 residues. Per the germline V gene, CDR1 is ENHRY and CDR2 is SYGVKD. Trimming stripped 3 bases from V and 2 bases from J, with 11 bases between. The CDR3 sequence is CAISDRKGTYEQYF. The CDR3, as DNA: TGTGCCATCAGTGATAGGAAGGGGACCTACGAGCAGTACTTC.

The DNA of the CDR3 is TGTGCCAGCAGTTACTCTCTAGCCTCAGCCTACGAGCAGTACTTC. Its protein is CASSYSLASAYEQYF. The genes are TRBV6-5 and TRBJ2-7, with D possibly TRBD2 on 5 matching bases. This CDR3 has 15 amino acids. The V end lost 0 bases, the J end lost 2 bases, and 11 bases lay between the germline ends. Germline-derived CDR1 and CDR2 are MNHEY and SVGAGI.

This clone was found a few times. This sequence joins TRBV24-1 and TRBJ1-5; D is ambiguous. The CDR3 runs to 13 residues. Trimming left V 1 base short and J 7 bases short, with 7 bases between. CDR1 and CDR2 from the germline V gene are KGHDR and SFDVKD. CDR3 coding DNA: TGTGCCACCAGTGATTTTGGAGGGCAGCCCCAGCATTTT. Translation gives CATSDFGGQPQHF.

The chain has TRBV7-9 and TRBJ1-1; D unresolved. Germline CDR1 is SEHNR and CDR2 is FQNEAQ (reference sequence). The ends were cut back, 0 bases at V and 4 bases at J, with 12 bases in the middle. The CDR3 loop spans 15 amino acids. This CDR3 is CASSLALSRVTEAFF. CDR3 nucleotides: TGTGCCAGCAGCTTAGCGCTATCACGGGTCACTGAAGCTTTCTTT.

The J gene is TRBJ1-2, the V gene TRBV6-5; TRBD1 matches at 7 bases. V lost 6 bases, J lost 2 bases, and 9 bases stayed unmatched. Germline V gene data show CDR1 as MNHEY and CDR2 as SVGAGI. The CDR3 sequence is 15 residues long. The CDR3 is CASRRPGTVNYGYTF. Here the CDR3 DNA reads TGTGCCAGCAGGAGACCCGGGACAGTAAACTATGGCTACACCTTC.

The chain carries TRBV19 and TRBJ2-1, with a possible D match to TRBD1 (6 bases). The CDR3 has 15 amino acids. In germline, CDR1 is LNHDA, CDR2 SQIVND (reference sequence). Trimming took off 0 bases at V and 8 bases at J, with 14 bases between the two ends. The CDR3 protein is CASSIDRQGSDEQFF. The DNA for the CDR3 is TGTGCCAGTAGTATAGATCGGCAGGGGTCGGATGAGCAGTTCTTC.

On this clone itself: One end of the junction fails to match germline, which may point to a read error. The CDR3 region is CGARNGNQPQHF. CDR3 DNA: TGCGGGGCCCGTAATGGCAATCAGCCCCAGCATTTT. The chain has TRBV28 and TRBJ1-5, with D perhaps matching TRBD1 (5 bases). Per the germline V gene, CDR1 is MDHEN and CDR2 is SYDVKM. CDR3 size: 12 residues.

Only one count was recorded for this clone. The chain recombines TRBV15 with TRBJ2-1; tentatively, D is TRBD2 (6 bases). Trimming took 8 bases from V and 7 from J, leaving 15 bases between them. Germline V CDR1 and CDR2: LNHNV, YYDKDF (reference sequence). CDR3 size: 13 residues. The CDR3 loop reads CATAGLFGNEQFF. CDR3 bases: TGTGCCACCGCGGGACTTTTTGGGAATGAGCAGTTCTTC.

This chain links TRBV30 with TRBJ1-3, with a tentative D call TRBD1 (5 bases). CDR3 size: 14 residues. The V end lost 3 bases, the J end lost 2 bases, and 11 bases lay between the germline ends. The germline CDR1 and CDR2 sequences are GTSNPN and SVGIG (reference sequence). The CDR3 DNA reads TGTGCCTGGAGACCCGGGGCCCCTGGAAACACCATATATTTT. Its translation is CAWRPGAPGNTIYF.

J is TRBJ2-1 and V is TRBV4-3; D might be TRBD2 (7 bases). Deletions cut 1 base from V and 4 bases from J, with 11 bases between. This CDR3 is built from 15 residues. The germline V gene has CDR1 LGHNA and CDR2 YSLEER. CDR3 protein: CASSQGEGVYNEQFF. Here the CDR3 DNA reads TGCGCCAGCAGCCAAGGGGAGGGGGTTTACAATGAGCAGTTCTTC.

This CDR3 is CSVELAGLYEQYF. Here the CDR3 DNA reads TGCAGCGTTGAACTAGCGGGCCTCTACGAGCAGTACTTC. V gene TRBV29-1 combines with J gene TRBJ2-7; 8 positions agree with TRBD2. The V segment lost 2 bases and the J segment 3 bases; nucleotides outside the gene matches: 3. Germline-derived CDR1 and CDR2 are SQVTM and ANQGSEA. CDR3 size: 13 residues.

The chain recombines TRBV15 with TRBJ2-1; 14 positions agree with TRBD2. V was pared by 3 bases and J by 6 bases, with 13 bases of the junction left unmatched. The CDR3 contains 19 residues. Germline V gene data show CDR1 as LNHNV and CDR2 as YYDKDF (reference sequence). CDR3 residues: CATSSPRAGTSGRINEQFF. The CDR3 DNA sequence: TGTGCCACCAGCAGTCCAAGGGCCGGGACTAGCGGGAGAATCAATGAGCAGTTCTTC. Looking up the rest from reference TRBV15 and TRBJ2-1 gives the full variable domain: DAMVIQNPRYQVTQFGKPVTLSCSQTLNHNVMYWYQQKSSQAPKLLFHYYDKDFNNEADTPDNFQSRRPNTSFCFLDIRSPGLGDTAMYLCATSSPRAGTSGRINEQFFGPGTRLTVL.

This chain links TRBV6-5 with TRBJ2-7, with a weak D call TRBD2 (5 bases). Trimming removed 2 bases at V and 2 bases at J, with 7 bases between. The CDR3 has 13 residues. CDR1 is MNHEY and CDR2 is SVGAGI in the germline V gene. CDR3 in DNA: TGTGCCAGCAGTTACGAGGGAGCCTACGAGCAGTACTTC. Residues: CASSYEGAYEQYF.

Remarks on this clone: Distinct nucleotide sequences in the sample also encode this CDR3. The J gene is TRBJ2-6, the V gene TRBV11-3; D unclear. Trimming removed 1 base at V and 2 bases at J, with 6 bases between. CDR1 is SGHNT and CDR2 is YENEEA in the germline V gene. This CDR3 region has 15 residues. CDR3 in DNA: TGTGCCAGCAGCTTAGGCGGCGCTGGGGCCAACGTCCTGACTTTC. As protein: CASSLGGAGANVLTF.

The V gene is TRBV19, the J gene TRBJ2-2; possible D gene TRBD1, 6 bases. The CDR3 loop spans 17 amino acids. Trimming stripped 6 bases from V and 7 bases from J, with 24 bases between. Germline V gene data show CDR1 as LNHDA and CDR2 as SQIVND (reference sequence). CDR3 DNA: TGTGCCAGTAGCCTCACTCCGAACACAGGGTTGATCGGGGAGCTGTTTTTT. This encodes CASSLTPNTGLIGELFF.

CDR3 coding DNA: TGTGCCAGCAGTGCCTGGCTAGCGGGAGGTAGTGAGCAGTTCTTC. Encoded protein: CASSAWLAGGSEQFF. V is TRBV2 and J is TRBJ2-1; 11 bases match TRBD2. The germline gives CDR1 SNHLY, CDR2 FYNNEI. The V segment lost 4 bases and the J segment 9 bases; nucleotides outside the gene matches: 8. CDR3 size: 15 residues. Looking up the rest from reference TRBV2 and TRBJ2-1 gives the full variable domain: EPEVTQTPSHQVTQMGQEVILRCVPISNHLYFYWYRQILGQKVEFLVSFYNNEISEKSEIFDDQFSVERPDGSNFTLKIRSTKLEDSAMYFCASSAWLAGGSEQFFGPGTRLTVL.

This clone came up a few times. The chain uses TRBV7-3 and TRBJ1-2; D is possibly TRBD1 (5 bases). This CDR3 has 13 residues. Between the trimmed V and J ends, which lost 5 bases and 5 bases, there was a span of 12 bases. The germline gives CDR1 SGHTA, CDR2 FQGTGA. CDR3 sequence (DNA): TGTGCCAGCAGCAGCCAAACAGGTTATGGCTACACCTTC. This gives the protein CASSSQTGYGYTF.

The rearrangement joins TRBV10-3 to TRBJ2-7; the match to TRBD1 covers 8 bases. J was trimmed by 1 base and V by 3 bases; bases with no gene match: 11. From germline, CDR1 is ENHRY and CDR2 SYGVKD. This CDR3 spans 17 amino acids. CDR3 region: CAISDYSWDRLSYEQYF. The CDR3, as DNA: TGTGCCATCAGTGATTACTCATGGGACAGGCTGTCCTACGAGCAGTACTTC.